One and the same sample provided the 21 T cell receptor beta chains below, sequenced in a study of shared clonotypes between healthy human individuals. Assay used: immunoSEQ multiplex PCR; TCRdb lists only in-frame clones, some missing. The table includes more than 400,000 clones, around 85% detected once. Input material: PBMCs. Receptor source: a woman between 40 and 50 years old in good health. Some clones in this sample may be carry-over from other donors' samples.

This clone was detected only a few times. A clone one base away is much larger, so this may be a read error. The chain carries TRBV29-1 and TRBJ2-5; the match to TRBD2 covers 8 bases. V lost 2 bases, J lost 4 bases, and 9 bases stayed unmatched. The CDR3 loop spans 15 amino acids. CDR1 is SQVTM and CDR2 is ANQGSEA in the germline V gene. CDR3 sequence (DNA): TGCAGCGTTGAACGGAACGGGAGGGAGGTAGAGACCCAGTACTTC. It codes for CSVERNGREVETQYF.

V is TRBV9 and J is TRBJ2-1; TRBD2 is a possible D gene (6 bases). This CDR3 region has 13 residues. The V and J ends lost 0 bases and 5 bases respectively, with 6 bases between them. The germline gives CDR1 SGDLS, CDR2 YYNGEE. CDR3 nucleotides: TGTGCCAGCAGCGTAGTAGCGGACAATGAGCAGTTCTTC. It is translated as CASSVVADNEQFF.

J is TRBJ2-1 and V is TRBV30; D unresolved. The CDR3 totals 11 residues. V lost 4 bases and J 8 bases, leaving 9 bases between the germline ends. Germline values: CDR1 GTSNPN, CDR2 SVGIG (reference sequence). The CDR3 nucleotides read TGTGCCTGGACGGTAACCGATGAGCAGTTCTTC. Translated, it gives CAWTVTDEQFF.

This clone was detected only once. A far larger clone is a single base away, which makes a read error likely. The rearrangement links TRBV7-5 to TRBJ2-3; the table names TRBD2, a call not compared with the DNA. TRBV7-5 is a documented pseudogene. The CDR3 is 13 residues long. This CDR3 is CASCREDTDTQYF. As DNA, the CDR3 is TGTGCCAGCTGCCGGGAGGACACAGATACGCAGTATTTT.

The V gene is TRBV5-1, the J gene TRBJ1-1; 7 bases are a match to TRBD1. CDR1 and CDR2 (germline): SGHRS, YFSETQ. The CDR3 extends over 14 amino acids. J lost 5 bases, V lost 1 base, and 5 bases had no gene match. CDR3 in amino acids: CASSLRQGGTEAFF. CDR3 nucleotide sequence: TGCGCCAGCAGCTTGAGGCAGGGGGGTACTGAAGCTTTCTTT.

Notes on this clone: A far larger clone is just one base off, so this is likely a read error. This CDR3 is CASGRETRGVYGYTF. The CDR3 DNA reads TGTGCCAGCGGCCGTGAGACCAGGGGAGTCTATGGCTACACCTTC. This chain connects TRBV5-7 to TRBJ1-2, with a tentative D call TRBD1 (6 bases). TRBV5-7 is sorted into the ORF group, with uncertain function. V was clipped by 7 bases and J by 4 bases, with 20 bases between them. This CDR3 is 15 amino acids long.

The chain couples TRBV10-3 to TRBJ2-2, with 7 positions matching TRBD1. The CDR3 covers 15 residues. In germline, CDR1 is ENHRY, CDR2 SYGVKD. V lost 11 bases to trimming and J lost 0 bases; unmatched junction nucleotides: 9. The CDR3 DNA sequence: TGTGCCTCTTCCCTGCAGGGGGCGAACACCGGGGAGCTGTTTTTT. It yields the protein CASSLQGANTGELFF.

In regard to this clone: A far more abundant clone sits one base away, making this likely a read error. The CDR3 coding sequence is TGCAGCGTTAAAATCCTCGGCGGGGGGGGCACAGATACGCAGTATTTT. Protein sequence: CSVKILGGGGTDTQYF. The V and J genes are TRBV29-1 and TRBJ2-3; TRBD2 aligns across 9 bases. This CDR3 is 16 amino acids long. With 5 bases clipped from V and 1 base from J, the junction kept 10 bases outside the gene matches. The V gene's germline CDR1 is SQVTM and CDR2 ANQGSEA.

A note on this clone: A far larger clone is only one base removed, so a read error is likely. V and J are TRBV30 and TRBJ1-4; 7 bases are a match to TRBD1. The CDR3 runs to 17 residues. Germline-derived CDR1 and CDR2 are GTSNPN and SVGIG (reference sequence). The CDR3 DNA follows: TGTGCCTGGAGTGTTAACAGGGGCCATGCAACTAATGAAAAACCGTTTTTT. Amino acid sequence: CAWSVNRGHATNEKPFF.

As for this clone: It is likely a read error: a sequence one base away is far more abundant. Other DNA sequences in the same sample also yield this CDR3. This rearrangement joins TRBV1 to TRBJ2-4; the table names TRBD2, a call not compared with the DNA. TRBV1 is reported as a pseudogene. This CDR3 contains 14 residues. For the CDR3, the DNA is TGCACCAGCAGCCCTAGAGGGTTAAAAAACATTCAGTACTTC. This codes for CTSSPRGLKNIQYF.

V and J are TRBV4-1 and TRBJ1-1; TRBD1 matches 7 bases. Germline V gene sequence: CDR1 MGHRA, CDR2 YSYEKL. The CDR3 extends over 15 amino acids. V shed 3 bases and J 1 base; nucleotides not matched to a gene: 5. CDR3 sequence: CASSQPGQKNTEAFF. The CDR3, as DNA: TGCGCCAGCAGCCAGCCGGGACAGAAGAACACTGAAGCTTTCTTT.

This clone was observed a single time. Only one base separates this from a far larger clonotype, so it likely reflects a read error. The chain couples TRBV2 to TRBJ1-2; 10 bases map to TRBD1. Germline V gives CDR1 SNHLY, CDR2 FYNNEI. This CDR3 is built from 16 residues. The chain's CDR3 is CAGSEGTGVRVDGYTF. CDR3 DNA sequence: TGTGCCGGCAGTGAAGGGACAGGGGTTCGGGTGGATGGCTACACCTTC.

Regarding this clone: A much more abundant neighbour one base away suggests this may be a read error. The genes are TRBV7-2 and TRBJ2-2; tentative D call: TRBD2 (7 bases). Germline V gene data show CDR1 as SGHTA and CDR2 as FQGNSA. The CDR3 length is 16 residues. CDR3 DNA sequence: TGTGCCAGCAGCTTCCTCTCCGAGCGGGACACCGTGGAGCTGTTTTTT. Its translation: CASSFLSERDTVELFF. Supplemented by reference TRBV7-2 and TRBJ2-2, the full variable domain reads GAGVSQSPSNKVTEKGKDVELRCDPISGHTALYWYRQSLGQGLEFLIYFQGNSAPDKSGLPSDRFSAERTGGSVSTLTIQRTQQEDSAVYLCASSFLSERDTVELFFGEGSRLTVL.

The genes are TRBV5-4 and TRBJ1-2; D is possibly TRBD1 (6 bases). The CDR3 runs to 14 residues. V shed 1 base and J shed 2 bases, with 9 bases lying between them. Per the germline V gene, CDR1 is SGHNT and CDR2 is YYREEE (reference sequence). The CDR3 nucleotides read TGTGCCAGCAGCTTGACAGGGACAAACTATGGCTACACCTTC. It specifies CASSLTGTNYGYTF.

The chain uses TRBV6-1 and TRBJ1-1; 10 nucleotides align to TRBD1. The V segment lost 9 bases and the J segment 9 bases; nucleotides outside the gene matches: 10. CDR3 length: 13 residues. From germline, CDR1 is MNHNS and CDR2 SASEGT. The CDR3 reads CASSDRDRGQAFF. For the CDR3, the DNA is TGTGCCAGTTCCGACCGGGACAGGGGCCAAGCTTTCTTT.

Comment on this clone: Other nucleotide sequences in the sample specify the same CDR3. The CDR3 bases are TGTGCCAGCAGCTTAGATTCGCCCTACGAGCAGTACTTC. Translating gives CASSLDSPYEQYF. This sequence joins TRBV7-9 and TRBJ2-7; D is undetermined. The CDR3 runs to 13 residues. CDR1 and CDR2 from the germline V gene are SEHNR and FQNEAQ (reference sequence). V lost 1 base, J lost 2 bases, and 6 bases lay in between.

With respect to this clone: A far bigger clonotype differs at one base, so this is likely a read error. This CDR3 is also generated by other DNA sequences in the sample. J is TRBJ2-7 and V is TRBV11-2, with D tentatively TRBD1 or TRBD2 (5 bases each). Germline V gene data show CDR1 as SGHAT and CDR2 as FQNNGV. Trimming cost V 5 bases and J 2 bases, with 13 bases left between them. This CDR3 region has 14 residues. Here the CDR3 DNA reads TGTGCCAGCAGCGTACCGGGGCTCACCTACGAGCAGTACTTC. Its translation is CASSVPGLTYEQYF.

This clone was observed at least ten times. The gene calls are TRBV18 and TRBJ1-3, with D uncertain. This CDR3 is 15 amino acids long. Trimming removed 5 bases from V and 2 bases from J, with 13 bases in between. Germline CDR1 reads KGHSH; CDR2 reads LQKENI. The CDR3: CASSKDRAAGNTIYF. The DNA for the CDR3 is TGTGCCAGCTCAAAAGACCGAGCAGCTGGAAACACCATATATTTT.

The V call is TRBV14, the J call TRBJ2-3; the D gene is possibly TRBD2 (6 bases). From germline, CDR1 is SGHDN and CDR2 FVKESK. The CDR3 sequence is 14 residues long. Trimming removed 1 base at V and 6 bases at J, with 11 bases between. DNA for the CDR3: TGTGCCAGCAGCCAAGGACTAGGCAGGGATACGCAGTATTTT. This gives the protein CASSQGLGRDTQYF.

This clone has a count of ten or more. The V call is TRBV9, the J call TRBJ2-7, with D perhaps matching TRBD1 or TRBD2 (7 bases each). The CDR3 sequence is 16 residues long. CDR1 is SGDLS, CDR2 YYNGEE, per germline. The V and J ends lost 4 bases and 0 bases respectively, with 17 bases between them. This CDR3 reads CASSPRGDSFSYEQYF. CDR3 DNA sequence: TGTGCCAGCAGCCCCCGGGGGGACAGTTTCTCCTACGAGCAGTACTTC.

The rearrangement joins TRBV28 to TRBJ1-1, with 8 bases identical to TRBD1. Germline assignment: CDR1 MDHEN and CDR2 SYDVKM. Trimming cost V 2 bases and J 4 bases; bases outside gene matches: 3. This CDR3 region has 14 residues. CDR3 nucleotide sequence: TGTGCCAGCAGTTTACGTACAGGGGGCACTGAAGCTTTCTTT. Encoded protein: CASSLRTGGTEAFF.